The T cell receptor (beta chain) described here comes from a study of regulatory T cells in long-lasting Graves disease. Investigators prepared the TCR beta libraries by applying iRepertoire HTBI primers and Arm-PCR of CDR3 regions. TCRdb re-called the multiplex PCR reads with MiXCR, one entry per CDR3 protein. Found here are hundreds of thousands of distinct CDR3 sequences, roughly 12% of them singletons; the top ten hold over 7.5%. As regards this clonotype: The antigen remains unidentified.

Noted time point: newly diagnosed GD, antithyroid drugs for less than 3 months. Researchers made the TCR library from RNA that was extracted from PBMCs. The germline V and J ends were trimmed by 0 bases and 5 bases, with 7 bases remaining between them. This CDR3 has 12 amino acids. Germline CDR1 is GTSNPN and CDR2 is SVGIG (reference sequence). Study results and caveats: When disease was persistent, TRBV28, TRBJ1-2 and TRBJ2-5 were the favored segments.

These sequences were also reported in another study, on T cells in Graves' hyperthyroidism and ophthalmopathy. According to that study: Researchers defined stable Graves' hyperthyroidism as no ophthalmopathy progression within 18 months. The study used the HTBI primer set for a first-round RT-PCR of the TCR CDR3. The model predicted ophthalmopathy a median around seven months before onset.

Material: peripheral blood mononuclear cells (PBMCs), obtained at new diagnosis, from a patient treated with antithyroid drugs. V is TRBV30 and J is TRBJ2-5; the D is unclear. The clonotype was recovered from a man aged 30 to 45 with Graves disease. CDR3 region: CAWSVQRETQYF. CDR3 sequence (DNA): TGTGCCTGGAGTGTACAGAGGGAGACCCAGTACTTC.